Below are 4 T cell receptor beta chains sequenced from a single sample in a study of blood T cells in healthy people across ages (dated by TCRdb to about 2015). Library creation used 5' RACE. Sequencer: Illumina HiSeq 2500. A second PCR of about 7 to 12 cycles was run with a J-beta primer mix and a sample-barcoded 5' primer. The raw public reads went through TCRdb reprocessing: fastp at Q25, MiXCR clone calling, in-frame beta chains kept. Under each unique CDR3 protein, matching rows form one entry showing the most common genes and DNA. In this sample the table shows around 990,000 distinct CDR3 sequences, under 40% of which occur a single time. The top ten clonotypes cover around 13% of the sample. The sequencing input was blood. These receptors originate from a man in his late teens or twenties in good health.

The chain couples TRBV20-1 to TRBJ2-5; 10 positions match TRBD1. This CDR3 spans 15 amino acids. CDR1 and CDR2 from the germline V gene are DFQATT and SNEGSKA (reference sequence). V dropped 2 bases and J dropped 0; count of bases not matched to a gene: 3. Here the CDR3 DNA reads TGCAGTGCTAGAAAGGACAGGGGGAACCAAGAGACCCAGTACTTC. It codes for CSARKDRGNQETQYF.

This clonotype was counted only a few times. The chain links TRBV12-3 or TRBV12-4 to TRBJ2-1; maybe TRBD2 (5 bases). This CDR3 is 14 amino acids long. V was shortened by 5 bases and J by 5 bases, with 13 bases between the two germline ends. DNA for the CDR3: TGTGCCAGCAGTCCCACCGGACTTCACAATGAGCAGTTCTTC. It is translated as CASSPTGLHNEQFF.

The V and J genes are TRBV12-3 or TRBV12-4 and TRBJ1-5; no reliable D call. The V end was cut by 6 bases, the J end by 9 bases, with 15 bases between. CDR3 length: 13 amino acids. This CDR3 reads CASRSPRVGPQHF. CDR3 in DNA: TGTGCCAGCAGGTCCCCCCGGGTGGGGCCCCAGCATTTT.

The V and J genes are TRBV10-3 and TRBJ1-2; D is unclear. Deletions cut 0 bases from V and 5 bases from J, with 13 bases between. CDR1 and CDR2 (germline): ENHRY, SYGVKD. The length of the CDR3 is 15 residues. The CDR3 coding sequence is TGTGCCATCAGTGAGTCGGCGGCGGTGGTATATGGCTACACCTTC. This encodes CAISESAAVVYGYTF.